This T cell receptor beta chain was sequenced in a study of human thymus T cells. Study-wide results and limits: It looked as if thymic and blood repertoires used V and J genes in a biased way.

Corrective surgery for congenital heart defects was being performed on the healthy Finnish infants who were the donors. During surgery, about 0.5-1 mL peripheral blood was drawn from four of eight donors. Blood DNA came from all available leukocytes, not a fixed cell number. With V trimmed by 6 bases and J by 1 base, 4 bases remained unmatched. The germline V gene has CDR1 SGHAT and CDR2 FQNNGV. The CDR3 is 17 amino acids. TCRdb's table, derived via immunoSEQ multiplex PCR, lists solely in-frame clones and lacks some. The profile shows 57,000 or so clones, nearly 95% of them singletons. On this clone itself: The antigen is not known.

The sequencing input was blood. This TCR was sampled from a boy under two years old with a congenital heart defect but otherwise immunologically healthy. V and J are TRBV11-2 and TRBJ2-2; 14 bases map to TRBD2. The DNA of the CDR3 is TGTGCCAGCAGTCTTGGGACTAGCGGGAGGAACACCGGGGAGCTGTTTTTT. The encoded protein is CASSLGTSGRNTGELFF.